Presented here are 7 T cell receptor beta chains from one specimen sequenced in a study of cytomegalovirus exposure and HLA in healthy donors. It was with 60 Vbeta and 13 Jbeta primers that the PCR ran. TCRdb keeps only in-frame clones here, not all; method: immunoSEQ multiplex PCR. Of about 130,000 clones in the sample, approximately 84% are singletons; the top ten hold around 2%. Material: PBMCs. Receptors were obtained from a woman aged 40 to 50 in good health and CMV-seronegative.

The chain couples TRBV7-2 to TRBJ2-5, with D possibly matching TRBD2 (6 bases). The germline V gene has CDR1 SGHTA and CDR2 FQGNSA. The CDR3 sequence is 14 residues long. V was cut by 5 bases and J by 4 bases, with 14 bases left in between. DNA of the CDR3: TGTGCCAGCAGCCCAAACCGACTAGGAGAGACCCAGTACTTC. Its translation is CASSPNRLGETQYF.

In this sample, this clone turned up a few times. The chain uses TRBV5-4 and TRBJ2-2; possible D gene TRBD1, 6 bases. V was pared by 3 bases and J by 1 base, with 10 bases between. Per the germline V gene, CDR1 is SGHNT and CDR2 is YYREEE (reference sequence). The CDR3 has 15 residues. The CDR3 DNA follows: TGTGCCAGCAGCTCTGAAGGGGGGAACACCGGGGAGCTGTTTTTT. Encoded protein: CASSSEGGNTGELFF.

This clone has a single count. The V gene is TRBV28, the J gene TRBJ2-7, with 10 bases matching TRBD2. J was trimmed by 6 bases and V by 5 bases; bases with no gene match: 13. The CDR3 spans 16 residues. Per the germline V gene, CDR1 is MDHEN and CDR2 is SYDVKM. As DNA, the CDR3 is TGTGCCAGCAGTACCCCGAGAGCGGGAGGGCAGACCGAGCAGTACTTC. The encoded protein is CASSTPRAGGQTEQYF.

The gene calls are TRBV15 and TRBJ2-6; weak D call: TRBD1 (6 bases). Germline CDR1 reads LNHNV; CDR2 reads YYDKDF (reference sequence). With 3 bases removed from V and 1 base from J, the gap between germline ends came to 7 bases. This CDR3 region has 15 residues. The CDR3 DNA reads as TGTGCCACCAGCAGCACAGGGTCTGGGGCCAACGTCCTGACTTTC. It specifies CATSSTGSGANVLTF.

This clone was observed once. The chain recombines TRBV7-9 with TRBJ1-1; D uncertain. Trimming took 6 bases from V and 6 from J, leaving 11 bases between them. The germline V gene encodes CDR1 SEHNR and CDR2 FQNEAQ (reference sequence). The CDR3 has 12 residues. The CDR3 loop reads CASRSEAAEAFF. The CDR3 DNA reads as TGTGCCAGCAGGTCCGAGGCGGCTGAAGCTTTCTTT.

This clone came up a few times. The CDR3 spells CASSLMVQAGTEAFF. The CDR3 DNA is TGTGCCAGCAGTTTAATGGTGCAGGCGGGGACTGAAGCTTTCTTT. The chain recombines TRBV28 with TRBJ1-1, with D unclear. The germline V and J ends were trimmed by 2 bases and 5 bases, with 15 bases remaining between them. The CDR3 extends over 15 amino acids. CDR1 and CDR2 from the germline V gene are MDHEN and SYDVKM.

This clone was counted a single time. The CDR3 here is CASSRTSGGVETQYF. CDR3 bases: TGTGCCAGCAGCCGGACTAGCGGGGGGGTTGAGACCCAGTACTTC. This chain connects TRBV7-7 to TRBJ2-5; TRBD2 aligns across 15 bases. V lost 5 bases, J lost 5 bases, and 3 bases stayed unmatched. The germline gives CDR1 SSHAT, CDR2 FNYEAQ (reference sequence). This CDR3 has 15 residues. The full variable domain, its missing parts supplied by reference TRBV7-7 and TRBJ2-5, is GAGVSQSPRYKVTKRGQDVTLRCDPISSHATLYWYQQALGQGPEFLTYFNYEAQPDKSGLPSDRFSAERPEGSISTLTIQRTEQRDSAMYRCASSRTSGGVETQYFGPGTRLLVL.